Listed here are 18 T cell receptor beta chains from one sample, sequenced in a study of shared clonotypes between healthy human individuals. Terminally differentiated effector memory CD45RA+ cells were left out of the naive CD8 fraction, which was CD45RO-negative and positively selected for CCR7. The method was immunoSEQ multiplex PCR; TCRdb's version includes in-frame clones alone and lacks a portion of them. The data contain hundreds of thousands of clones, 95% to 96% of them singletons. The sequenced sample consisted of naive CD8+ T cells sorted from blood. The receptors originated from a woman aged 30 to 39 in good health.

J is TRBJ2-1 and V is TRBV7-9; D is perhaps TRBD1 or TRBD2 (5 bases each). CDR1 and CDR2 from the germline V gene are SEHNR and FQNEAQ (reference sequence). This CDR3 has 18 residues. Trimming took off 2 bases at V and 4 bases at J, with 21 bases between the two ends. The CDR3 loop is CASSLSAIVGPSYNEQFF. The DNA for the CDR3 is TGTGCCAGCAGCTTATCCGCCATTGTGGGACCCTCATACAATGAGCAGTTCTTC.

V gene TRBV18 combines with J gene TRBJ2-1; D unresolved. Trimming stripped 4 bases from V and 6 bases from J, with 7 bases between. The germline V gene has CDR1 KGHSH and CDR2 LQKENI. This CDR3 is built from 12 residues. The CDR3 DNA follows: TGTGCCAGCTCACAAGGTGTCAATGAGCAGTTCTTC. Its translation: CASSQGVNEQFF.

The chain couples TRBV7-2 to TRBJ2-1; the match to TRBD2 covers 10 bases. CDR3 length: 17 residues. V dropped 4 bases and J dropped 4; count of bases not matched to a gene: 10. Germline CDR1 SGHTA, CDR2 FQGNSA. CDR3 sequence: CASSSPVTSGTYNEQFF. The CDR3 coding sequence is TGTGCCAGCAGCTCGCCGGTCACTAGCGGGACTTACAATGAGCAGTTCTTC.

The chain combines TRBV2 with TRBJ2-1, with TRBD2 matching 14 bases. Germline V gene data show CDR1 as SNHLY and CDR2 as FYNNEI. The CDR3 has 15 amino acids. J was trimmed by 7 bases and V by 6 bases; bases with no gene match: 5. This CDR3 is CASRSGLAGVNEQFF. The CDR3 nucleotides read TGTGCCAGCAGGTCGGGACTAGCGGGGGTAAATGAGCAGTTCTTC.

This clone has only one observation. This chain links TRBV6-5 with TRBJ1-1, with 7 bases matching TRBD1. This CDR3 has 14 residues. Germline CDR1 and CDR2: MNHEY and SVGAGI. J lost 0 bases, V lost 2 bases, and 0 bases had no gene match. The CDR3, as DNA: TGTGCCAGCAGTTACACAGGGGTGAACACTGAAGCTTTCTTT. It encodes CASSYTGVNTEAFF.

A remark on this clone: Other DNA sequences within the sample encode an identical CDR3. The genes are TRBV28 and TRBJ1-5; 8 bases fit TRBD1. In germline, CDR1 is MDHEN, CDR2 SYDVKM. The CDR3 runs 14 residues. Losses at the gene ends were 3 bases for V and 7 bases for J; bases not matched to a gene: 5. The CDR3 spells CASSFGQGRQPQHF. DNA for the CDR3: TGTGCCAGCAGTTTTGGACAGGGACGGCAGCCCCAGCATTTT.

The rearrangement joins TRBV14 to TRBJ1-4; D unresolved. V gave up 0 bases and J gave up 11 bases, with 10 bases separating them. This CDR3 contains 13 residues. Germline V gives CDR1 SGHDN, CDR2 FVKESK. CDR3 nucleotides: TGTGCCAGCAGCCAAGATAACCTTGGTAAACTGTTTTTT. Its protein product is CASSQDNLGKLFF.

V gene TRBV19 combines with J gene TRBJ2-7; 8 bases agree with TRBD2. Germline values: CDR1 LNHDA, CDR2 SQIVND (reference sequence). J was trimmed by 4 bases and V by 3 bases; bases with no gene match: 5. This CDR3 comprises 14 residues. The DNA for the CDR3 is TGTGCCAGTAGTATGGGACTAGTAGGTTACGAGCAGTACTTC. Protein product: CASSMGLVGYEQYF.

The chain combines TRBV7-9 with TRBJ1-2, with no clear D. The CDR3 is made up of 14 amino acids. Germline CDR1 SEHNR, CDR2 FQNEAQ (reference sequence). Trimming pared 5 bases from V and 8 bases from J, leaving 18 bases between. CDR3 in amino acids: CASSPPGESLGYTF. For the CDR3, the DNA is TGTGCCAGCAGCCCCCCCGGGGAGAGTTTAGGCTACACCTTC.

This chain uses TRBV7-9 with TRBJ2-6, with a tentative D call TRBD1 (6 bases). From germline, CDR1 is SEHNR and CDR2 FQNEAQ (reference sequence). Trimming pared 1 base from V and 2 bases from J, leaving 12 bases between. This CDR3 contains 17 residues. The CDR3 coding sequence is TGTGCCAGCAGCTTAGGAAAGGGGGTGGCTGGGGCCAACGTCCTGACTTTC. Translation: CASSLGKGVAGANVLTF.

This chain links TRBV2 with TRBJ2-5; 9 bases align to TRBD2. CDR3 size: 13 residues. In germline, CDR1 is SNHLY, CDR2 FYNNEI. After removal of 9 bases from V and 5 bases from J, the junction contained 7 bases not matched to a gene. Here the CDR3 DNA reads TGTGCCAGTTCTAGCGGGATTTCTGAGACCCAGTACTTC. It translates to CASSSGISETQYF.

The chain carries TRBV29-1 and TRBJ2-7, with 9 bases fitting TRBD1. Germline V gene data show CDR1 as SQVTM and CDR2 as ANQGSEA. The CDR3 is 14 residues long. V was clipped by 5 bases and J by 4 bases; unmatched bases: 9. The CDR3 coding sequence is TGCAGCGTTAGAGGATGGGACAGGGAATACGAGCAGTACTTC. Translation gives CSVRGWDREYEQYF.

The V gene is TRBV19, the J gene TRBJ2-7, with TRBD1 matching 10 bases. The germline CDR1 and CDR2 sequences are LNHDA and SQIVND (reference sequence). This CDR3 has 15 amino acids. V shed 5 bases and J 5 bases; nucleotides not matched to a gene: 9. CDR3 in amino acids: CASSEGQGIINEQYF. The CDR3 DNA reads TGTGCCAGTAGTGAGGGACAGGGGATCATAAACGAGCAGTACTTC.

This chain joins TRBV5-6 and TRBJ2-7, with 7 bases lining up with TRBD2. Germline V gene lookup returns CDR1 SGHDT and CDR2 YYEEEE. The CDR3 is 17 amino acids. V lost 0 bases, J lost 7 bases, and 16 bases stayed unmatched. The chain's CDR3 is CASSLVGPDGRMWEQYF. In nucleotides, the CDR3 is TGTGCCAGCAGCTTGGTAGGGCCTGACGGGAGGATGTGGGAGCAGTACTTC.

The J gene is TRBJ1-6, the V gene TRBV5-4, with D possibly being TRBD1 (6 bases). The germline V gene encodes CDR1 SGHNT and CDR2 YYREEE (reference sequence). V lost 0 bases to trimming and J lost 2 bases, with 6 bases between them. This CDR3 has 15 residues. The CDR3 loop is CASSLDRAYNSPLHF. The CDR3 nucleotides read TGTGCCAGCAGCTTGGACAGGGCCTATAATTCACCCCTCCACTTT.

The V and J genes are TRBV5-6 and TRBJ1-3, with D possibly matching TRBD1 (6 bases). The germline V gene has CDR1 SGHDT and CDR2 YYEEEE. The ends were cut back, 1 base at V and 2 bases at J, with 10 bases in the middle. The length of the CDR3 is 15 residues. In DNA form, the CDR3 reads TGTGCCAGCAGCTTGTCCGGGGGGCCTGGAAACACCATATATTTT. Translating it yields CASSLSGGPGNTIYF.

The chain uses TRBV28 and TRBJ1-4; possibly TRBD1 for D (6 bases). The CDR3 contains 14 residues. The V gene's germline CDR1 is MDHEN and CDR2 SYDVKM. V lost 6 bases and J lost 4, with 12 bases in between. The CDR3 loop is CASREGGINEKLFF. DNA for the CDR3: TGTGCCAGCAGGGAAGGGGGGATTAATGAAAAACTGTTTTTT.

To note about this clone: The same CDR3 arises from other DNA sequences in this sample as well. The V and J genes are TRBV27 and TRBJ1-5; 7 bases match TRBD1. After removal of 2 bases from V and 2 bases from J, the junction contained 0 bases not matched to a gene. There are 14 residues in the CDR3. From germline, CDR1 is MNHEY and CDR2 SMNVEV (reference sequence). The CDR3 region is CASSLGQGNQPQHF. CDR3 in DNA: TGTGCCAGCAGTTTAGGACAGGGCAATCAGCCCCAGCATTTT.